The present entry profiles one T cell receptor (beta chain) with its context. What it binds is not known. Profiling relied on immunoSEQ multiplex PCR, and the TCRdb table lists in-frame clones only, not all of them. This sample yields about 40,000 clones, of which 88% are seen a single time; about 27% belongs to the top ten. This entry comes from a study of T cell responses to AZD1222 COVID-19 vaccine. Overall study findings and caveats: Epitopes outside B.1.351 and B.1.1.7 mutated regions reportedly drew nearly half of spike TCRs. The donor cohort was predominantly white British with a female majority, and clonal diversity may have been underestimated.

This CDR3 contains 16 residues. The specimen was peripheral blood, collected 28 days after the second dose of the MenACWY control vaccine. This chain uses TRBV21-1 with TRBJ1-4. TRBV21-1 is noted as a pseudogene. This receptor was obtained from an adult who received the MenACWY meningococcal vaccine as a control. CDR3 region: CASSKDVAGTNEKLFF. In DNA form, the CDR3 reads TGTGCCAGCAGCAAAGACGTAGCGGGAACTAATGAAAAACTGTTTTTT.